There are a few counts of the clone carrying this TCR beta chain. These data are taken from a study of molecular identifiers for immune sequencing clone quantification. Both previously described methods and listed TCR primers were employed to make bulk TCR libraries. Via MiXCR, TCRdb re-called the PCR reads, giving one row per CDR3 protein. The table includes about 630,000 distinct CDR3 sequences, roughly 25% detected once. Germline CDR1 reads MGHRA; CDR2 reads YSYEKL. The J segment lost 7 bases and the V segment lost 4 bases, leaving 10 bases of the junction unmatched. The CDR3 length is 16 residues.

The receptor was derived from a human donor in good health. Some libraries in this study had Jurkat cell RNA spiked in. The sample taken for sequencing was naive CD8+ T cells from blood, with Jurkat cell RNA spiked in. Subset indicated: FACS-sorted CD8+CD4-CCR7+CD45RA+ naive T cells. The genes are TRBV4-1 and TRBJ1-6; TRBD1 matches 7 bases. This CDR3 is CASSRTTGLENSPLHF. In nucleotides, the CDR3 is TGCGCCAGCAGCCGTACGACAGGGCTAGAGAATTCACCCCTCCACTTT.